Shown below are 18 T cell receptor beta chains from a single sample sequenced in a study of shared clonotypes between healthy human individuals. TCRdb's table, derived via immunoSEQ multiplex PCR, lists solely in-frame clones and lacks some. The sample records 2 million to 2.5 million clones, approximately 93% being singletons. The source material was naive CD4+ T cells from PBMCs. Stated subset: CD45RA+ positively selected. These receptors originate from a man between 18 and 35 years old in good health. Some clones in this sample may be carry-over from other donors' samples.

The rearrangement links TRBV28 to TRBJ2-7; TRBD2 aligns across 12 bases. The CDR3 extends over 16 amino acids. CDR1 and CDR2 from the germline V gene are MDHEN and SYDVKM. The trim removed 2 bases at V and 3 bases at J, leaving 5 bases unmatched. CDR3 residues: CASSLKTSGRSYEQYF. CDR3 DNA sequence: TGTGCCAGCAGTTTAAAGACTAGCGGGAGAAGCTACGAGCAGTACTTC.

The chain joins TRBV19 to TRBJ1-5, with unresolved D. This CDR3 spans 15 amino acids. Trimming removed 3 bases at V and 0 bases at J, with 9 bases between. Germline V gives CDR1 LNHDA, CDR2 SQIVND (reference sequence). The CDR3 is CASSIPPYSNQPQHF. The CDR3 nucleotides read TGTGCCAGTAGTATCCCCCCGTATAGCAATCAGCCCCAGCATTTT.

A remark on this clone: Different DNA sequences within this sample yield the same CDR3. This chain uses TRBV6-5 with TRBJ2-1; 8 nucleotides agree with TRBD2. The CDR3 spans 15 residues. The V gene's germline CDR1 is MNHEY and CDR2 SVGAGI. V was clipped by 6 bases and J by 0 bases; unmatched bases: 4. The CDR3 nucleotides read TGTGCCAGCAGAGGAAGCGGGAGCTCCTACAATGAGCAGTTCTTC. Residues: CASRGSGSSYNEQFF.

The chain joins TRBV9 to TRBJ2-5; TRBD2 aligns across 9 bases. Looked up from germline, CDR1 is SGDLS and CDR2 is YYNGEE. This CDR3 has 17 residues. After removal of 0 bases from V and 4 bases from J, the junction contained 10 bases not matched to a gene. The CDR3 region has the DNA TGTGCCAGCAGCGTAGATCCAGCGGGAGGTGATAGAGAGACCCAGTACTTC. Protein product: CASSVDPAGGDRETQYF.

The chain recombines TRBV5-1 with TRBJ2-2; D is possibly TRBD1 (5 bases). The V gene's germline CDR1 is SGHRS and CDR2 YFSETQ. V was shortened by 7 bases and J by 2 bases, with 12 bases between the two germline ends. The CDR3 runs to 14 residues. CDR3 nucleotides: TGCGCCAGCTCGACAGCTCCTAACACCGGGGAGCTGTTTTTT. Its protein is CASSTAPNTGELFF.

The genes are TRBV18 and TRBJ2-2; D is perhaps TRBD2 (7 bases). The ends were cut back, 3 bases at V and 9 bases at J, with 14 bases in the middle. The CDR3 runs to 14 residues. The V gene's germline CDR1 is KGHSH and CDR2 LQKENI. The CDR3 reads CASSPETGGRELFF. The CDR3 DNA reads TGTGCCAGCTCACCGGAGACCGGGGGGCGGGAGCTGTTTTTT.

The chain recombines TRBV27 with TRBJ1-4; tentatively, D is TRBD1 (5 bases). The germline CDR1 and CDR2 sequences are MNHEY and SMNVEV (reference sequence). Trimming removed 0 bases from V and 3 bases from J, with 20 bases in between. CDR3 size: 19 residues. CDR3 region: CASSLSPNGGAGANEKLFF. The CDR3, as DNA: TGTGCCAGCAGTTTATCCCCTAACGGGGGTGCCGGCGCTAATGAAAAACTGTTTTTT.

This clone was seen only once. This chain uses TRBV18 with TRBJ2-3; D is unclear. Germline V gene data show CDR1 as KGHSH and CDR2 as LQKENI. Trimming removed 2 bases from V and 2 bases from J, with 11 bases in between. This CDR3 is built from 15 residues. The CDR3 loop is CASSPTAILTDTQYF. For the CDR3, the DNA is TGTGCCAGCTCACCAACGGCTATCCTCACAGATACGCAGTATTTT.

This clone has only a few counts. The V gene is TRBV27, the J gene TRBJ1-1; tentatively, D is TRBD1 (6 bases). CDR3 length equals 14 residues. Germline V gene lookup returns CDR1 MNHEY and CDR2 SMNVEV (reference sequence). Trimming removed 7 bases at V and 7 bases at J, with 19 bases between. The CDR3 is CASTPVPGALEAFF. Written as DNA, the CDR3 is TGTGCCAGCACCCCCGTTCCAGGGGCCCTTGAAGCTTTCTTT.

The CDR3 DNA sequence: TGCGCCAGCAGCTTGGCGTCGGAAAGTTACAATGAGCAGTTCTTC. Translation gives CASSLASESYNEQFF. The chain has TRBV5-1 and TRBJ2-1; D not certain. The CDR3 contains 15 residues. The ends were cut back, 0 bases at V and 4 bases at J, with 11 bases in the middle. CDR1 is SGHRS, CDR2 YFSETQ, per germline.

V usage is TRBV29-1 and J usage is TRBJ1-3, with 8 bases aligning to TRBD1. Germline V CDR1 and CDR2: SQVTM, ANQGSEA. After removal of 2 bases from V and 0 bases from J, the junction contained 3 bases not matched to a gene. The CDR3 length is 15 residues. The CDR3 coding sequence is TGCAGCGTTGAACCACAGGGGGGCTCTGGAAACACCATATATTTT. Encoded protein: CSVEPQGGSGNTIYF. Looking up the rest from reference TRBV29-1 and TRBJ1-3 gives the full variable domain: SAVISQKPSRDICQRGTSLTIQCQVDSQVTMMFWYRQQPGQSLTLIATANQGSEATYESGFVIDKFPISRPNLTFSTLTVSNMSPEDSSIYLCSVEPQGGSGNTIYFGEGSWLTVV.

Only one count was recorded for this clone. V usage is TRBV6-5 and J usage is TRBJ2-5; 7 bases agree with TRBD2. Per germline, CDR1 MNHEY and CDR2 SVGAGI. The CDR3 totals 12 residues. The V and J ends lost 11 bases and 4 bases, in that order; junction bases with no gene match: 7. CDR3 in amino acids: CASQSGGETQYF. DNA for the CDR3: TGTGCCTCCCAGTCGGGAGGAGAGACCCAGTACTTC.

The chain links TRBV28 to TRBJ1-5; D is unresolved. The CDR3 consists of 14 residues. Between the trimmed V and J ends, which lost 5 bases and 8 bases, there was a span of 16 bases. Germline V gene data show CDR1 as MDHEN and CDR2 as SYDVKM. In DNA form, the CDR3 reads TGTGCCAGCAGTCTGTTGGGAGGGCTGGAGCCCCAGCATTTT. This sequence encodes CASSLLGGLEPQHF.

This sequence joins TRBV11-2 and TRBJ1-3; D unresolved. CDR1 is SGHAT, CDR2 FQNNGV, per germline. The CDR3 is 15 amino acids. The germline V and J ends were trimmed by 4 bases and 0 bases, with 10 bases remaining between them. The CDR3 region has the DNA TGTGCCAGCAGCTACGGGAGTAACTCTGGAAACACCATATATTTT. This codes for CASSYGSNSGNTIYF.

This chain's CDR3 is CASSPRALQNEKLFF. CDR3 DNA sequence: TGCGCCAGCAGTCCCCGGGCCCTCCAAAACGAAAAACTGTTTTTT. The J gene is TRBJ1-4, the V gene TRBV10-2; D unclear. Per the germline V gene, CDR1 is WSHSY and CDR2 is SAAADI. This CDR3 is built from 15 residues. V was cut by 5 bases and J by 8 bases, with 18 bases left in between.

The table lists this clone with a count of one. The sample contains more than one DNA sequence encoding this CDR3. The chain is built from TRBV5-1 and TRBJ2-7; unclear D gene. V lost 1 base and J lost 4, with 6 bases in between. In germline, CDR1 is SGHRS, CDR2 YFSETQ. The CDR3 length is 12 residues. The CDR3 DNA is TGCGCCAGCAGCTTGATGGGTTACGAGCAGTACTTC. Translated, it gives CASSLMGYEQYF.

The V gene is TRBV7-3, the J gene TRBJ1-1; no firm D call. The CDR3 consists of 17 residues. Germline lookup yields CDR1 SGHTA and CDR2 FQGTGA. Trimming cost V 4 bases and J 4 bases, with 22 bases left between them. CDR3 protein: CASSSQSGVVGFTEAFF. The CDR3 DNA is TGTGCCAGCAGCTCCCAGTCCGGGGTCGTTGGTTTCACTGAAGCTTTCTTT.

The J gene is TRBJ1-1, the V gene TRBV7-8, with D uncertain. Per germline, CDR1 SGHVS and CDR2 FQNEAQ. Trimming took 5 bases from V and 4 from J, leaving 8 bases between them. The CDR3 runs to 12 residues. CDR3 sequence: CASSRASTEAFF. The CDR3 DNA follows: TGTGCCAGCAGCCGAGCAAGCACTGAAGCTTTCTTT.